These 8 T cell receptor beta chains came from one sample sequenced in a study of PD-1 blockade in classical Hodgkin lymphoma. Time point specified: cycle 4 day 1 (C4D1), after 6 weeks of nivolumab. Relapse was seen in all patients after autologous stem cell transplantation, and brentuximab vedotin exposure was variable. The table came from immunoSEQ multiplex PCR; TCRdb's copy has only in-frame clones and leaves some out. The sample has tens of thousands of clones; 90% are singletons. Here the sequenced sample was peripheral blood mononuclear cells (PBMCs), taken before the fourth cycle of nivolumab. The receptors were gathered from a human donor with classical Hodgkin lymphoma.

The CDR3 loop reads CASTLWHRGASNQPQHF. The DNA of the CDR3 is TGTGCCAGTACCTTGTGGCATCGAGGGGCTAGCAATCAGCCCCAGCATTTT. The chain couples TRBV19 to TRBJ1-5, with D tentatively TRBD1 (5 bases). V dropped 7 bases and J dropped 0 bases, with 19 bases sitting between them. The germline CDR1 and CDR2 sequences are LNHDA and SQIVND (reference sequence). This CDR3 comprises 17 residues.

The count of this clone is one. This chain links TRBV18 with TRBJ2-1; TRBD2 is a possible D gene (6 bases). CDR1 is KGHSH and CDR2 is LQKENI in the germline V gene. This CDR3 contains 16 residues. V was pared by 1 base and J by 3 bases, with 13 bases between. DNA for the CDR3: TGTGCCAGCTCACCACGGCTAGCGCTAAACTACAATGAGCAGTTCTTC. It yields the protein CASSPRLALNYNEQFF.

This chain uses TRBV19 with TRBJ1-2; D is uncertain. Deletions cut 3 bases from V and 3 bases from J, with 11 bases between. There are 14 residues in the CDR3. In germline, CDR1 is LNHDA, CDR2 SQIVND (reference sequence). This CDR3 is CASSIRVADYGYTF. In DNA, the CDR3 is TGTGCCAGTAGTATCCGGGTCGCTGACTATGGCTACACCTTC.

J is TRBJ2-6 and V is TRBV5-6, with 9 bases aligning to TRBD1. The CDR3 is made up of 18 amino acids. From germline, CDR1 is SGHDT and CDR2 YYEEEE. The J segment lost 1 base and the V segment lost 2 bases, leaving 7 bases of the junction unmatched. CDR3 loop: CASSFGTGLRSGANVLTF. CDR3 DNA sequence: TGTGCCAGCAGCTTCGGGACAGGGTTAAGGTCTGGGGCCAACGTCCTGACTTTC.

This clone is a singleton in its sample. The chain links TRBV6-6 to TRBJ1-4, with D unclear. Germline CDR1 MNHNY, CDR2 SVGAGI (reference sequence). Trimming cost V 6 bases and J 10 bases, with 18 bases left between them. There are 14 residues in the CDR3. CDR3 region: CASSTSVPPGKLFF. In DNA, the CDR3 is TGTGCCAGCAGCACCTCTGTCCCTCCGGGAAAACTGTTTTTT.

Only a few counts were recorded for this clone. The chain uses TRBV5-6 and TRBJ1-2; 9 nucleotides agree with TRBD1. The germline gives CDR1 SGHDT, CDR2 YYEEEE. J was trimmed by 4 bases and V by 2 bases; bases with no gene match: 9. The CDR3 runs to 16 residues. The CDR3 loop reads CASSLPTGGATYGYTF. The CDR3, as DNA: TGTGCCAGCAGCTTACCAACAGGGGGCGCGACCTATGGCTACACCTTC.

The rearrangement links TRBV7-2 to TRBJ2-5; possibly TRBD1 for D (5 bases). In germline, CDR1 is SGHTA, CDR2 FQGNSA. Trimming shortened V by 1 base and J by 2 bases, and 14 bases separated the two germline ends. The CDR3 has 16 residues. The CDR3 is CASSLVAGLLQETQYF. CDR3 nucleotide sequence: TGTGCCAGCAGCTTAGTGGCAGGGCTTTTACAAGAGACCCAGTACTTC.

This CDR3 reads CASSYRDTAYEQYF. In DNA form, the CDR3 reads TGTGCCAGCAGTTACCGGGACACAGCCTACGAGCAGTACTTC. The chain couples TRBV6-6 to TRBJ2-7, with D perhaps matching TRBD1 (6 bases). V shed 2 bases and J shed 2 bases, with 10 bases lying between them. This CDR3 comprises 14 residues. CDR1 and CDR2 from the germline V gene are MNHNY and SVGAGI (reference sequence).